The source of this T cell receptor (beta chain) is a study of human T cells and chemical hapten exposure. On the study more broadly: Donors were sensitized with 2% DPC on the upper inner arm.

As to time point: patch test 2, 6 weeks after DPC sensitization. Treatment: therapeutic diphenylcyclopropenone sensitization with weekly scalp DPC. Trimming removed 2 bases from V and 2 bases from J, with 13 bases in between. The CDR3 loop spans 15 amino acids. Germline-derived CDR1 and CDR2 are LNHDA and SQIVND (reference sequence). TCRdb fed the RACE reads into MiXCR, producing one record per CDR3 protein. The repertoire includes roughly 84,000 distinct CDR3 sequences, less than 11% of them detected once, and roughly 5% sits in the top ten. The receptor was derived from a woman aged 45-65 years with alopecia areata. Some clones in this sample may be carry-over from other donors' samples. The sample consisted of whole blood, taken in connection with sensitization to the hapten diphenylcyclopropenone (DPC). The chain couples TRBV19 to TRBJ2-7; no clear D gene. CDR3 in DNA: TGTGCCAGTAGTATATCCCCGGACGAGGCCTACGAGCAGTACTTC. Amino acids: CASSISPDEAYEQYF.